This is a list of T cell receptor beta chains from one sample in a study of T cell repertoires in cytomegalovirus infection. TCRdb passed the reads through MiXCR, listing each CDR3 protein once. Of approximately 390,000 distinct CDR3 sequences listed, roughly 34% are singletons. Their cognate antigens are unknown. The sequenced sample was cultured PBMCs, obtained from culture after CMV antigen stimulation. The receptor source for this set is a human donor in good health (CMV status not recorded). Some clones in this sample may be carry-over from other donors' samples. Both conserved end residues are part of each CDR3. D genes are given only for firm matches. Clone size is shown for a subset of rows, as once, few, many or a class of expanded clone.

clone_size	v_call	cdr3_length	d_call	j_call	cdr3_aa	cdr3_nt
.	TRBV9	15	.	TRBJ2-2	CASSVTWRVDRELFF	TGTGCCAGCAGCGTAACGTGGCGGGTGGACCGGGAGCTGTTTTTT
.	TRBV19	13	.	TRBJ1-1	CASSNLGFTEAFF	TGTGCCAGTAGTAATTTGGGGTTCACTGAAGCTTTCTTT
.	TRBV3-1	15	TRBD1	TRBJ1-1	CASSHYRGVNTEAFF	TGTGCCAGCAGCCATTACAGGGGGGTGAACACTGAAGCTTTCTTT
.	TRBV27	20	.	TRBJ1-3	CASKGPHRDGLLFSGNTIYF	TGTGCCAGCAAAGGACCTCACCGGGACGGTTTGCTTTTCTCTGGAAACACCATATATTTT
many	TRBV7-2	15	TRBD1	TRBJ1-1	CASSLRQGVLVEAFF	TGTGCCAGCAGTCTACGGCAGGGGGTTCTCGTTGAAGCTTTCTTT
.	TRBV7-4	14	.	TRBJ2-1	CASSLLPESNEQFF	TGTGCCAGCAGCCTCTTACCGGAATCCAATGAGCAGTTCTTC
.	TRBV2	12	.	TRBJ2-1	CASSEAEGEQFF	TGTGCCAGCAGTGAAGCGGAAGGTGAGCAGTTCTTC
few	TRBV12-3/TRBV12-4	18	TRBD1	TRBJ1-4	CASSFVGQGDATNEKLFF	TGTGCCAGCAGTTTCGTTGGACAGGGTGATGCAACTAATGAAAAACTGTTTTTT
.	TRBV19	14	TRBD2	TRBJ2-1	CASSIGVAGTEQFF	TGTGCCAGTAGTATCGGGGTAGCGGGGACTGAGCAGTTCTTC
.	TRBV2	15	TRBD1	TRBJ1-3	CASSGTGVGGNTIYF	TGTGCCAGCAGTGGTACAGGGGTCGGCGGAAACACCATATATTTT
.	TRBV12-3/TRBV12-4	15	.	TRBJ1-2	CASSPSRDMAYGYTF	TGTGCCAGCAGCCCCTCCCGGGACATGGCGTATGGCTACACCTTC
.	TRBV7-2	15	.	TRBJ2-6	CASSWVAAGANVLTF	TGTGCCAGCAGCTGGGTTGCGGCTGGGGCCAACGTCCTGACTTTC
.	TRBV28	12	TRBD1	TRBJ2-1	CASSLGGAGGFF	TGTGCCAGCAGTTTAGGGGGCGCAGGGGGATTCTTC
few	TRBV7-2	15	.	TRBJ1-6	CASSLGPKVGSPLHF	TGTGCCAGCAGCTTAGGTCCGAAGGTTGGCTCACCCCTCCACTTT
.	TRBV12-3/TRBV12-4	16	TRBD2	TRBJ2-3	CASSSRTGLLSYTQYF	TGTGCCAGCAGTTCGAGGACGGGACTACTAAGCTATACGCAGTATTTT
.	TRBV15	13	.	TRBJ1-2	CATSRDGLYGYTF	TGTGCCACCAGCAGAGATGGTCTCTATGGCTACACCTTC
.	TRBV19	19	.	TRBJ1-6	CASSIGSVGAQPGNSPLHF	TGTGCCAGTAGTATTGGGAGCGTCGGGGCGCAACCCGGTAATTCACCCCTCCACTTT
.	TRBV2	12	.	TRBJ2-5	CASAQLKETQYF	TGTGCCAGCGCTCAGTTAAAAGAGACCCAGTACTTC
.	TRBV7-2	15	TRBD1	TRBJ2-5	CASSFQGANQETQYF	TGTGCCAGCAGCTTTCAGGGGGCAAACCAAGAGACCCAGTACTTC
.	TRBV7-9	15	.	TRBJ2-5	CASSLLGEAGETQYF	TGTGCCAGCAGCTTACTGGGGGAAGCGGGAGAGACCCAGTACTTC
few	TRBV6-2/TRBV6-3	18	.	TRBJ1-5	CASSYPAGRGGSNQPQHF	TGTGCCAGCAGTTACCCCGCAGGGAGAGGGGGTAGCAATCAGCCCCAGCATTTT
.	TRBV12-3/TRBV12-4	11	TRBD1	TRBJ1-2	CAFGQGGGYTF	TGTGCTTTCGGACAGGGAGGTGGCTACACCTTC
.	TRBV7-3	15	.	TRBJ2-3	CASSFPDRYTDTQYF	TGTGCCAGCAGCTTTCCGGACAGATACACAGATACGCAGTATTTT
.	TRBV12-3/TRBV12-4	14	.	TRBJ2-3	CASRQGLAADTQYF	TGTGCCAGCCGGCAGGGTTTAGCGGCAGATACGCAGTATTTT
.	TRBV4-1	15	.	TRBJ2-7	CASSQDPHNSYEQYF	TGTGCCAGCAGCCAAGATCCGCATAACTCCTACGAGCAGTACTTC
few	TRBV7-2	14	TRBD1	TRBJ1-2	CASSLGQGIYGYTF	TGTGCCAGCAGCCTCGGACAGGGGATCTATGGCTACACCTTC
.	TRBV4-1	16	TRBD2	TRBJ2-1	CASSQEGLASYNEQFF	TGCGCCAGCAGCCAAGAGGGACTAGCCTCATACAATGAGCAGTTCTTC
few	TRBV7-2	14	TRBD1	TRBJ2-7	CASSLERQGNEQYF	TGTGCCAGCAGCTTGGAGAGACAGGGAAACGAGCAGTACTTC
few	TRBV6-5	15	.	TRBJ1-1	CASSYSSEGPWEAFF	TGTGCCAGCAGTTACTCCTCCGAAGGGCCATGGGAAGCTTTCTTT